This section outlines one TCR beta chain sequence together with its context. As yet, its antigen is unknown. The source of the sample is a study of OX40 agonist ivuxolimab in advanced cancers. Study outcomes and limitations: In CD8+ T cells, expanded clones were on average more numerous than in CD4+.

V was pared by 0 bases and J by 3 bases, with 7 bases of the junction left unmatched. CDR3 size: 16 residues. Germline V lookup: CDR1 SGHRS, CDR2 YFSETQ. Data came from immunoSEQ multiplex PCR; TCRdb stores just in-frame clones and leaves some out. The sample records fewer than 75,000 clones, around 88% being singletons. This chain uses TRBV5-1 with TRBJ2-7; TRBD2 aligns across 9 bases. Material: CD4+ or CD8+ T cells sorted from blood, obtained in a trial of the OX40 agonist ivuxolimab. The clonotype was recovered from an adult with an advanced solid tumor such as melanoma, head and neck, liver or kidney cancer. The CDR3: CASSLVPSGVNYEQYF. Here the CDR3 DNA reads TGCGCCAGCAGCTTGGTGCCTAGCGGGGTAAACTACGAGCAGTACTTC.